Reported below is one TCR beta chain. The target antigen is unknown. This sample stems from a study of T cells in Graves' hyperthyroidism and ophthalmopathy. Study-wide results and limits: Researchers found most expanded thyroid clonotypes above 0.001 in blood as well.

V dropped 5 bases and J dropped 2 bases, with 9 bases sitting between them. Per germline, CDR1 SEHNR and CDR2 FQNEAQ (reference sequence). This CDR3 region has 13 residues. Exclusion criteria comprised uncontrolled infection, other autoimmune disease, pregnancy or lactation. The diagnostic basis comprised clinical symptoms, serum thyroxine and TRAb, thyroid ultrasound and orbital computed tomography. Template material for amplifying TCR beta CDR3 regions consisted of RNA transcripts. With the HTBI primer set, the TCR CDR3 went through a first round of RT-PCR. Via MiXCR, TCRdb re-called the multiplex PCR reads, giving one row per CDR3 protein. The table has fewer than 650,000 distinct CDR3 sequences, about 45% seen once.

This TCR came from an adult woman with Graves' disease, either hyperthyroidism or ophthalmopathy (not recorded which). What was sequenced was peripheral blood or thyroid tissue (not recorded which). The chain has TRBV7-9 and TRBJ1-2; D remains ambiguous. The CDR3 here is CASSANGNYGYTF. CDR3 nucleotides: TGTGCCAGCAGCGCAAACGGGAACTATGGCTACACCTTC.